Listed here are 18 T cell receptor beta chains from one sample, sequenced in a study of long-term antiretroviral therapy in people with HIV. The assay used was immunoSEQ (version v3.0), run at survey level. The protocol was immunoSEQ multiplex PCR, while the TCRdb copy is restricted to in-frame clones and leaves out a portion. The data contain about 26,000 clones, about 88% of them singletons. The specimen comprised unsorted PBMCs, sampled approximately 2.6 years after starting antiretroviral therapy. The receptor set was obtained from a man in his forties with HIV.

This chain links TRBV30 with TRBJ1-2; TRBD1 aligns across 10 bases. J was trimmed by 8 bases and V by 3 bases; bases with no gene match: 15. Germline V gene data show CDR1 as GTSNPN and CDR2 as SVGIG (reference sequence). The CDR3 has 16 residues. CDR3: CAWRPPGTGAGKGYTF. In DNA, the CDR3 is TGTGCCTGGAGACCACCCGGGACAGGGGCCGGAAAGGGCTACACCTTC.

The rearrangement joins TRBV7-2 to TRBJ2-3, with 7 bases identical to TRBD2. The germline gives CDR1 SGHTA, CDR2 FQGNSA. The CDR3 length is 19 residues. V lost 2 bases, J lost 5 bases, and 19 bases stayed unmatched. DNA for the CDR3: TGTGCCAGCAGCTTAAGCGGAGGAAGACTAGTGGGGGGGTTAGATACGCAGTATTTT. This gives the protein CASSLSGGRLVGGLDTQYF.

V gene TRBV5-1 combines with J gene TRBJ2-7; D is possibly TRBD1 (5 bases). The CDR3 is 15 amino acids. Between the trimmed V and J ends, which lost 4 bases and 1 base, there was a span of 15 bases. Looked up from germline, CDR1 is SGHRS and CDR2 is YFSETQ. CDR3 amino acids: CASSTQGTRSYEQYF. The DNA of the CDR3 is TGCGCCAGCAGCACCCAGGGAACCCGTTCCTACGAGCAGTACTTC.

V gene TRBV6-1 combines with J gene TRBJ2-7; 10 nucleotides align to TRBD2. V was pared by 4 bases and J by 7 bases, with 10 bases of the junction left unmatched. This CDR3 contains 15 residues. The germline CDR1 and CDR2 sequences are MNHNS and SASEGT. The CDR3 nucleotides are TGTGCCAGCAGTGTGCCGGGACTAGCGACACGGGAGCAGTACTTC. It codes for CASSVPGLATREQYF.

The chain couples TRBV30 to TRBJ1-3; weak D call: TRBD1 (5 bases). V was cut by 1 base and J by 4 bases, with 5 bases left in between. CDR3 length: 12 residues. Germline V gives CDR1 GTSNPN, CDR2 SVGIG (reference sequence). The CDR3 reads CAWSGGGNTIYF. CDR3 sequence (DNA): TGTGCCTGGAGTGGGGGGGGAAACACCATATATTTT.

The chain has TRBV28 and TRBJ2-7; tentatively, D is TRBD1 (7 bases). The CDR3 totals 19 residues. The germline gives CDR1 MDHEN, CDR2 SYDVKM. V was cut by 2 bases and J by 2 bases, with 25 bases left in between. Here the CDR3 DNA reads TGTGCCAGCAGTTTAGCGCTTTACGGGGGACAGACTTACCCCTACGAGCAGTACTTC. It is translated as CASSLALYGGQTYPYEQYF.

This chain links TRBV18 with TRBJ1-2; 8 bases are a match to TRBD1. The length of the CDR3 is 15 residues. CDR1 is KGHSH and CDR2 is LQKENI in the germline V gene. With V trimmed by 4 bases and J by 4 bases, 8 bases remained unmatched. As DNA, the CDR3 is TGTGCCAGCTCACTCTCCGGGACAGGCCCCTATGGCTACACCTTC. Its translation: CASSLSGTGPYGYTF.

V and J are TRBV11-1 and TRBJ1-2; unclear D gene. This CDR3 comprises 13 residues. Germline CDR1 is SGHAT and CDR2 is FQDESV (reference sequence). V lost 0 bases, J lost 7 bases, and 9 bases lay in between. The CDR3 spells CASSLAEGFGYTF. The CDR3 bases are TGTGCCAGCAGCTTAGCGGAGGGCTTTGGCTACACCTTC. Full variable domain (remainder filled in from reference TRBV11-1 and TRBJ1-2): EAEVAQSPRYKITEKSQAVAFWCDPISGHATLYWYRQILGQGPELLVQFQDESVVDDSQLPKDRFSAERLKGVDSTLKIQPAELGDSAMYLCASSLAEGFGYTFGSGTRLTVV.

This chain joins TRBV27 and TRBJ2-7; D ambiguous. The CDR3 is 10 amino acids. V dropped 6 bases and J dropped 7 bases, with 7 bases sitting between them. The germline CDR1 and CDR2 sequences are MNHEY and SMNVEV (reference sequence). CDR3 region: CASRTREQYF. The CDR3 nucleotides are TGTGCCAGCAGGACGAGGGAGCAGTACTTC.

Here the CDR3 DNA reads TGTGCCAGCAGTAACAGGGAAACTGGAAACACCATATATTTT. This encodes CASSNRETGNTIYF. The chain couples TRBV6-5 to TRBJ1-3; TRBD1 is a possible D gene (6 bases). Trimming shortened V by 5 bases and J by 2 bases, and 10 bases separated the two germline ends. The CDR3 spans 14 residues. Looked up from germline, CDR1 is MNHEY and CDR2 is SVGAGI.

This chain links TRBV19 with TRBJ1-5; D gene uncertain. The CDR3 has 15 amino acids. Trimming stripped 7 bases from V and 0 bases from J, with 13 bases between. CDR1 is LNHDA and CDR2 is SQIVND in the germline V gene (reference sequence). The DNA for the CDR3 is TGTGCCAGTACCCCAGGCAGGTATAGCAATCAGCCCCAGCATTTT. Residues: CASTPGRYSNQPQHF. Full variable domain (remainder filled in from reference TRBV19 and TRBJ1-5): DGGITQSPKYLFRKEGQNVTLSCEQNLNHDAMYWYRQDPGQGLRLIYYSQIVNDFQKGDIAEGYSVSREKKESFPLTVTSAQKNPTAFYLCASTPGRYSNQPQHFGDGTRLSIL.

The gene calls are TRBV29-1 and TRBJ2-5; D may match TRBD1 or TRBD2 (5 bases each). Germline CDR1 reads SQVTM; CDR2 reads ANQGSEA. This CDR3 contains 13 residues. Trimming left V 4 bases short and J 1 base short, with 10 bases between. CDR3 protein: CSVAPGAQETQYF. Written as DNA, the CDR3 is TGCAGCGTTGCGCCCGGGGCCCAAGAGACCCAGTACTTC. Looking up the rest from reference TRBV29-1 and TRBJ2-5 gives the full variable domain: SAVISQKPSRDICQRGTSLTIQCQVDSQVTMMFWYRQQPGQSLTLIATANQGSEATYESGFVIDKFPISRPNLTFSTLTVSNMSPEDSSIYLCSVAPGAQETQYFGPGTRLLVL.

This clone was seen more than once but under ten times. The J gene is TRBJ2-6, the V gene TRBV7-2; 8 bases fit TRBD1. The CDR3 is 16 residues long. The junction had 6 bases not matched to a gene; V was cut back by 5 bases and J by 3 bases. CDR1 is SGHTA, CDR2 FQGNSA, per germline. CDR3 bases: TGTGCCAGCAGCCTGGACAGGGCAAGTGGGGCCAACGTCCTGACTTTC. Its translation: CASSLDRASGANVLTF.

The chain recombines TRBV29-1 with TRBJ1-2; TRBD1 agrees at 8 bases. V shed 6 bases and J 7 bases; nucleotides not matched to a gene: 7. The CDR3 is 12 amino acids. The germline CDR1 and CDR2 sequences are SQVTM and ANQGSEA. The CDR3 loop reads CSVDRQGLGYTF. CDR3 in DNA: TGCAGCGTCGATCGACAGGGGCTTGGCTACACCTTC.

The chain employs TRBV7-2 and TRBJ1-2; TRBD1 matches at 7 bases. Germline CDR1 reads SGHTA; CDR2 reads FQGNSA. This CDR3 spans 16 amino acids. With 1 base clipped from V and 8 bases from J, the junction kept 13 bases outside the gene matches. The DNA for the CDR3 is TGTGCCAGCAGCTTAGGGGGGACAGCCGGAGCAGACGGCTACACCTTC. It encodes CASSLGGTAGADGYTF.

The chain links TRBV4-1 to TRBJ2-7; TRBD2 matches at 8 bases. CDR1 is MGHRA and CDR2 is YSYEKL in the germline V gene. J was trimmed by 6 bases and V by 0 bases; bases with no gene match: 10. The CDR3 totals 16 residues. CDR3 sequence (DNA): TGCGCCAGCAGCCAAGACAGACGGGAGGGCTGGAGCGAGCAGTACTTC. Amino acid sequence: CASSQDRREGWSEQYF.

The rearrangement links TRBV7-3 to TRBJ1-5; D gene ambiguous. The germline V and J ends were trimmed by 2 bases and 8 bases, with 16 bases remaining between them. The CDR3 runs to 15 residues. Germline V gene lookup returns CDR1 SGHTA and CDR2 FQGTGA. CDR3 protein: CASSLCLGSEKPQHF. The CDR3 coding sequence is TGTGCCAGCAGCTTATGCCTGGGGTCCGAAAAGCCCCAGCATTTT.

The chain links TRBV5-4 to TRBJ1-4; D possibly corresponds to TRBD1 (5 bases). V lost 4 bases and J lost 0, with 7 bases in between. This CDR3 has 14 residues. Germline V gene lookup returns CDR1 SGHNT and CDR2 YYREEE (reference sequence). CDR3 protein: CASSRGTTNEKLFF. The DNA for the CDR3 is TGTGCCAGCAGCCGGGGCACAACTAATGAAAAACTGTTTTTT.